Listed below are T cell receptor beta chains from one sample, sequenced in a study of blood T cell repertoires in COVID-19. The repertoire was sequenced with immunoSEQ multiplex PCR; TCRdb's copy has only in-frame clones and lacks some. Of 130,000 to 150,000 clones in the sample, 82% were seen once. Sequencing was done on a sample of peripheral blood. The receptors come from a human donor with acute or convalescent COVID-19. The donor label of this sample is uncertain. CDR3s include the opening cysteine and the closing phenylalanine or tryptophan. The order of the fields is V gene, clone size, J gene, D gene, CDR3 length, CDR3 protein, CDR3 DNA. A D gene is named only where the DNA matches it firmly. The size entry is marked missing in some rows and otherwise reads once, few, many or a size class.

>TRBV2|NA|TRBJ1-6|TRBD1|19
CASSPRGGQGIGANSPLHF
TGTGCCAGCAGTCCCAGGGGGGGACAGGGGATCGGGGCTAATTCACCCCTCCACTTT
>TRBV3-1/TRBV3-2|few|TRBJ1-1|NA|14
CASSQPGGDTEAFF
TGTGCCAGCAGCCAACCGGGGGGGGACACTGAAGCTTTCTTT
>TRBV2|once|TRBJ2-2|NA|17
CASTGRGFIMNTGELFF
TGTGCCAGCACGGGCAGGGGATTTATTATGAACACCGGGGAGCTGTTTTTT
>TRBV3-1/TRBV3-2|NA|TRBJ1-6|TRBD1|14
CASSQRQGNSPLHF
TGTGCCAGCAGCCAACGACAGGGAAATTCACCCCTCCACTTT
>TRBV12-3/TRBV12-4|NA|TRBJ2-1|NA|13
CASSLEWGYEQFF
TGTGCCAGCAGTCTGGAGTGGGGCTATGAGCAGTTCTTC
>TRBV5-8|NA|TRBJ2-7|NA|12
CASSLSYYEQYF
TGTGCCAGCAGCTTGTCTTACTACGAGCAGTACTTC
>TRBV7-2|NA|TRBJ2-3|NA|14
CASSLYLLTDTQYF
TGTGCCAGCAGCCTATATCTCCTCACAGATACGCAGTATTTT
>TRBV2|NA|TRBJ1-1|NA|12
CASSGGGTEAFF
TGTGCCAGCAGTGGAGGGGGCACTGAAGCTTTCTTT
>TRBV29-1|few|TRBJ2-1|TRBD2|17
CSVVASGSRSSYNEQFF
TGCAGCGTTGTTGCCAGCGGGAGCCGAAGCTCCTACAATGAGCAGTTCTTC
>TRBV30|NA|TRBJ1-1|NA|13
CAWTMDMNTEAFF
TGTGCCTGGACCATGGACATGAACACTGAAGCTTTCTTT
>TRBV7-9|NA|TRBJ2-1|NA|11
CASSAGGRQFF
TGTGCCAGCAGCGCCGGAGGAAGGCAGTTCTTC
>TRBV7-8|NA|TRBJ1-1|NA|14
CASSLWQGQAEAFF
TGTGCCAGCAGCTTATGGCAGGGCCAGGCTGAAGCTTTCTTT
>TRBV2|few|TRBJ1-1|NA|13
CATIRDTNTEAFF
TGTGCCACTATCAGGGATACAAACACTGAAGCTTTCTTT
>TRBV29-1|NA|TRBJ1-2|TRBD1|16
CSVEDSDRGPNYGYTF
TGCAGCGTTGAAGATAGCGACAGGGGGCCAAACTATGGCTACACCTTC
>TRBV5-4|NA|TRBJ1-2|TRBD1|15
CASSLAGGPGYGYTF
TGTGCCAGCAGCTTGGCAGGGGGGCCTGGCTATGGCTACACCTTC
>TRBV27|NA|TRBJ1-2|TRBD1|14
CASSSQQGAPGYTF
TGTGCCAGCAGCTCCCAACAGGGGGCGCCCGGCTACACCTTC
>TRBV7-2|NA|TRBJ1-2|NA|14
CASSLGQAASGYTF
TGTGCCAGCAGCTTAGGACAGGCCGCTAGTGGCTACACCTTC
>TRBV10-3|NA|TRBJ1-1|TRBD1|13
CAIRSDRGTEAFF
TGTGCCATCAGGTCGGACAGGGGGACTGAAGCTTTCTTT
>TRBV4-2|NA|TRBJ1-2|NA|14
CASSQVQDLYGYTF
TGTGCCAGCAGCCAAGTGCAGGATCTCTATGGCTACACCTTC
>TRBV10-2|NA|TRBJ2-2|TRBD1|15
CASSGQGAATGELFF
TGCGCCAGCAGTGGACAGGGGGCAGCCACCGGGGAGCTGTTTTTT
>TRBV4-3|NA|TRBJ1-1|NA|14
CASSQDVKHTEAFF
TGCGCCAGCAGCCAAGATGTAAAGCACACTGAAGCTTTCTTT
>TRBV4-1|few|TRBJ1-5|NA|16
CASSQDPRGGNQPQHF
TGCGCCAGCAGCCAAGATCCCCGGGGAGGCAATCAGCCCCAGCATTTT
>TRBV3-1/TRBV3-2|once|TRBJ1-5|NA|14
CASSQERSNQPQHF
TGTGCCAGCAGCCAAGAGCGAAGCAATCAGCCCCAGCATTTT
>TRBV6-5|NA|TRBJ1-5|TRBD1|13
CASMGQGHQPQHF
TGTGCCAGCATGGGACAGGGGCACCAGCCCCAGCATTTT
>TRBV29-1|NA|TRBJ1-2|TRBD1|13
CSYTGGLGYGYTF
TGCAGCTATACAGGGGGCTTAGGCTATGGCTACACCTTC
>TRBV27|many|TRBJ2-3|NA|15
CASSLGGRGTDTQYF
TGTGCCAGCAGTTTAGGCGGTCGGGGCACAGATACGCAGTATTTT
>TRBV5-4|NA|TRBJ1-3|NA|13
CASSFSSGNTIYF
TGTGCCAGCAGCTTTAGCTCTGGAAACACCATATATTTT
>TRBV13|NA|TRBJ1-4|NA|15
CASSGGGTGSEKLFF
TGTGCCAGCAGCGGAGGCGGAACAGGGAGTGAAAAACTGTTTTTT
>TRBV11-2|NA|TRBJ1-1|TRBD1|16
CASSSRSTGANTEAFF
TGTGCCAGCAGCTCGCGATCGACAGGGGCGAACACTGAAGCTTTCTTT